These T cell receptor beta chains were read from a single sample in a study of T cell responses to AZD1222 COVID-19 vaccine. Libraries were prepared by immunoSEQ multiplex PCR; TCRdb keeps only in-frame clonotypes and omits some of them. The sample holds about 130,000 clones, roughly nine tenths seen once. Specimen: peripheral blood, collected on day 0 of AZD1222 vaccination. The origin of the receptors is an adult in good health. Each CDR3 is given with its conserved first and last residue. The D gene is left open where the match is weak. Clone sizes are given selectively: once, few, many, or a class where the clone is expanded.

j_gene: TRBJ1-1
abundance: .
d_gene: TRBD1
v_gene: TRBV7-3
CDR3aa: CASSFSPGQGTEAFF
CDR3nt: TGTGCCAGCAGCTTCTCGCCGGGACAGGGGACTGAAGCTTTCTTT

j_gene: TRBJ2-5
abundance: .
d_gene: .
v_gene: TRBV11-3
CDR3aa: CASSSNRDPKETQYF
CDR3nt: TGTGCCAGCAGCTCGAACCGGGACCCAAAAGAGACCCAGTACTTC

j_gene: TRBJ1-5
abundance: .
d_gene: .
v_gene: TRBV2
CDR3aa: CASSDGTINQPQHF
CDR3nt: TGTGCCAGCAGTGACGGGACTATCAATCAGCCCCAGCATTTT

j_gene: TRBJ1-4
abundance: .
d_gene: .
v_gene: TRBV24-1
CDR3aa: CATSDSTGYAGEKLFF
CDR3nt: TGTGCCACCAGTGATTCTACAGGGTACGCGGGGGAAAAACTGTTTTTT

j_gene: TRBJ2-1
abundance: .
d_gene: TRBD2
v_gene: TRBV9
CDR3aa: CASTLTSFTYNEQFF
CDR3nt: TGTGCCAGCACCTTGACTAGCTTTACCTACAATGAGCAGTTCTTC

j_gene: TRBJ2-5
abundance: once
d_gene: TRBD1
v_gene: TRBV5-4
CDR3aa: CASSLTGGVETQYF
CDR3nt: TGTGCCAGCAGCTTGACAGGGGGAGTGGAGACCCAGTACTTC

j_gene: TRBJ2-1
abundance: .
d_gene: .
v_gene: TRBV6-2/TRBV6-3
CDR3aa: CASSYRRTYNEQFF
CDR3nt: TGTGCCAGCAGTTACCGCCGGACCTACAATGAGCAGTTCTTC

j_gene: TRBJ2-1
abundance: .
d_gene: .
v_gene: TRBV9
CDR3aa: CASSVDGGSYNEQFF
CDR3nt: TGTGCCAGCAGCGTAGATGGGGGGTCCTACAATGAGCAGTTCTTC

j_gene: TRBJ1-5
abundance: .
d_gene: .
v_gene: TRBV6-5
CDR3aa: CASRRQLDSNQPQHF
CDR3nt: TGTGCCAGCAGACGTCAGCTAGATAGCAATCAGCCCCAGCATTTT

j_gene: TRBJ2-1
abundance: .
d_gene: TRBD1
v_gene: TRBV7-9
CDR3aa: CASSLPSPRDREKRNEQFF
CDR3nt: TGTGCCAGCAGCCTGCCCAGCCCCCGGGACAGGGAGAAGAGAAATGAGCAGTTCTTC

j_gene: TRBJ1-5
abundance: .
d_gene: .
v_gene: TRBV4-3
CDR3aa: CASSQDAGRRGQPQHF
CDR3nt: TGCGCCAGCAGCCAAGATGCGGGCAGGAGGGGTCAGCCCCAGCATTTT

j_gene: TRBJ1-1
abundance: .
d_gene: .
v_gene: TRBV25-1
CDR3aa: CASSEYIENTEAFF
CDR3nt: TGTGCCAGCAGTGAATATATCGAGAACACTGAAGCTTTCTTT

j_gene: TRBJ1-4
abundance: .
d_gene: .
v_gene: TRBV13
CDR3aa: CASSFTTVGNEKLFF
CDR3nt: TGTGCCAGCAGCTTTACGACAGTAGGAAATGAAAAACTGTTTTTT

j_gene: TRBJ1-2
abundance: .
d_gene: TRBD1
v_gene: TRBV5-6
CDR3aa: CASSSQGAGGYTF
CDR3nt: TGTGCCAGCAGCTCCCAGGGGGCGGGAGGCTACACCTTC

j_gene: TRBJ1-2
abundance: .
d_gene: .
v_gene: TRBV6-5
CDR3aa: CASNSHDRSYGYTF
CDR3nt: TGTGCCAGCAACAGTCACGACAGATCCTATGGCTACACCTTC

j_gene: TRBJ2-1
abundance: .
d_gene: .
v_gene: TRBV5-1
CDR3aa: CASSTGTSPNEQFF
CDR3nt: TGCGCCAGCAGTACCGGGACCAGCCCTAATGAGCAGTTCTTC

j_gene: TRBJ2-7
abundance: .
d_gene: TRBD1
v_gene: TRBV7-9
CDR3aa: CASTSRGQGTYEQYF
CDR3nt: TGTGCCAGCACCTCACGGGGACAGGGTACCTACGAGCAGTACTTC

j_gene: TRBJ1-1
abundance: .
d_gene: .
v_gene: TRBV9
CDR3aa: CASSVQGASTEAFF
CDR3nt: TGTGCCAGCAGCGTTCAAGGGGCTAGCACTGAAGCTTTCTTT

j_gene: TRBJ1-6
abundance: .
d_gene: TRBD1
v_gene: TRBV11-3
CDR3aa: CASSPSPDRGLTYSPLHF
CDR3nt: TGTGCCAGCAGCCCTTCCCCGGACAGGGGCCTTACTTATTCACCCCTCCACTTT

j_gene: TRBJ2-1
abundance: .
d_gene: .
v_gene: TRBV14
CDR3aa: CASSIPGSRQFF
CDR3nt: TGTGCCAGCAGCATCCCGGGGTCTCGACAGTTCTTC

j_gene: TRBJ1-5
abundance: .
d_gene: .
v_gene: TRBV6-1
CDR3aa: CASSEAGIRVVQPQHF
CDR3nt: TGTGCCAGCAGTGAAGCTGGCATTAGAGTTGTACAGCCCCAGCATTTT

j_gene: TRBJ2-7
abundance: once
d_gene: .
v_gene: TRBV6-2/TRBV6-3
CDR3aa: CASSYSWAGSSYEQYF
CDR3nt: TGTGCCAGCAGTTACTCATGGGCAGGGAGCTCCTACGAGCAGTACTTC

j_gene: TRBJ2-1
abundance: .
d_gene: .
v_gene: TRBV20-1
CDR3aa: CSASSTRTLLHNEQFF
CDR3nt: TGCAGTGCTAGTTCGACCCGGACTCTCCTCCACAATGAGCAGTTCTTC

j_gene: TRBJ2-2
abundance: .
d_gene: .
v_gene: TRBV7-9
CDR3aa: CASSSTETENTGELFF
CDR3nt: TGTGCCAGCAGCTCTACGGAGACAGAGAACACCGGGGAGCTGTTTTTT

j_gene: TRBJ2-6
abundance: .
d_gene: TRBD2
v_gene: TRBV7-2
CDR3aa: CASSLGRAGGNSGANVLTF
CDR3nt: TGTGCCAGCAGCTTAGGTCGAGCGGGAGGCAACTCTGGGGCCAACGTCCTGACTTTC

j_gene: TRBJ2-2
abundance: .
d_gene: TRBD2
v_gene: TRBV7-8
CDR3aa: CASSSTGAGVNTGELFF
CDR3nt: TGTGCCAGCAGCTCAACCGGGGCGGGGGTGAACACCGGGGAGCTGTTTTTT

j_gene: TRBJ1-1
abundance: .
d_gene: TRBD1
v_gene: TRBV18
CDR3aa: CASSPDRTVSFF
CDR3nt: TGTGCCAGCTCACCGGACAGGACGGTTTCTTTCTTT

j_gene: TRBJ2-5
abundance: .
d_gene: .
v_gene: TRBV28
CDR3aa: CASSSRGGSRETQYF
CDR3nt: TGTGCCAGCAGTTCCAGGGGCGGGAGTCGGGAGACCCAGTACTTC

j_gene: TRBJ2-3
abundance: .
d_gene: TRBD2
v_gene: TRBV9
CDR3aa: CASSPVLGGALTDTQYF
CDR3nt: TGTGCCAGCAGCCCCGTTCTGGGAGGGGCCCTCACAGATACGCAGTATTTT

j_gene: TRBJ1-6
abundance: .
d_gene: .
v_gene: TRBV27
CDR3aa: CASSLGGGTTLHF
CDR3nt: TGTGCCAGCAGTTTAGGGGGGGGTACCACCCTCCACTTT

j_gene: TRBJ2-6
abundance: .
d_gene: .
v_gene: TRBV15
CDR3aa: CATSERSSGANVLTF
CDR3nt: TGTGCCACCAGCGAACGGAGCTCTGGGGCCAACGTCCTGACTTTC

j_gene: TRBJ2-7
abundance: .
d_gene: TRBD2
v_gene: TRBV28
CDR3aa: CASSMTSGTFSYEQYF
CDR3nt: TGTGCCAGCAGTATGACTAGCGGGACCTTCTCCTACGAGCAGTACTTC

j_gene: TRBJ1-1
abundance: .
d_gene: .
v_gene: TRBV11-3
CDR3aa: CASSRDTLNTEAFF
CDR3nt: TGTGCCAGCAGCCGAGACACGTTGAACACTGAAGCTTTCTTT

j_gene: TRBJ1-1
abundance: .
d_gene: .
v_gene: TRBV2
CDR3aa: CASRRGGFEYTEAFF
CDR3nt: TGTGCCAGCAGGAGGGGGGGGTTCGAGTACACTGAAGCTTTCTTT

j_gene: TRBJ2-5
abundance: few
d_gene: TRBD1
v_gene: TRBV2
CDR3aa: CASTPGQGGFEDQYF
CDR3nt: TGTGCCAGCACCCCAGGACAGGGTGGGTTCGAAGACCAGTACTTC

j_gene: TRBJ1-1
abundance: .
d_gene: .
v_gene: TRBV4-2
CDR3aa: CASSQDGFGTLNTEAFF
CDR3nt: TGTGCCAGCAGCCAAGATGGTTTTGGGACATTGAACACTGAAGCTTTCTTT

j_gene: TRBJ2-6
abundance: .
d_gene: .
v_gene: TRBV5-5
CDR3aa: CASSLRLTMLNPSGANVLTF
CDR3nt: TGTGCCAGCAGCTTGAGGCTCACGATGCTCAATCCATCTGGGGCCAACGTCCTGACTTTC

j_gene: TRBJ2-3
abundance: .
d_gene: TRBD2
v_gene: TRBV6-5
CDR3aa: CASSRGGPTDTQYF
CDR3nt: TGTGCCAGCAGTCGGGGGGGCCCAACAGATACGCAGTATTTT

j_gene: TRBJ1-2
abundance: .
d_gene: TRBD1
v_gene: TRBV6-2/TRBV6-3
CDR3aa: CASSLDRQGAGYTF
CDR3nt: TGTGCCAGCAGCCTCGATAGACAGGGCGCTGGCTACACCTTC

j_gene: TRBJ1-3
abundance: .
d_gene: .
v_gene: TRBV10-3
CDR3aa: CAIKGELLSGNTIYF
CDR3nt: TGTGCCATCAAGGGGGAGTTACTCTCTGGAAACACCATATATTTT

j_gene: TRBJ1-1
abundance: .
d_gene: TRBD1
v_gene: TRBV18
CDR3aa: CASSPSAGGNTEAFF
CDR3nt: TGTGCCAGCTCGCCTTCAGCAGGGGGGAACACTGAAGCTTTCTTT

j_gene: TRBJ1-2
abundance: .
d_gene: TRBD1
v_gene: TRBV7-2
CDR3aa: CASREGQGAGYGYTF
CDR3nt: TGTGCCAGCAGGGAAGGACAGGGGGCAGGCTATGGCTACACCTTC

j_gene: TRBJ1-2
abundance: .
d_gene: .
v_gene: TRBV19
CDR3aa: CASTKGAREVNYGYTF
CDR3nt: TGTGCCAGTACTAAAGGGGCCCGAGAAGTCAACTATGGCTACACCTTC

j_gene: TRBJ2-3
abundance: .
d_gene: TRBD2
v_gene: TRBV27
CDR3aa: CATSGMSTDTQYF
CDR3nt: TGTGCCACCAGCGGGATGAGTACAGATACGCAGTATTTT